This T cell receptor beta chain was captured by sequencing in a study of cytomegalovirus exposure and HLA in healthy donors. Overall study: A prior study identified 117 million unique TCR beta sequences from 150 million to 200 million T cells.

The primer mix had 60 Vbeta and 13 Jbeta primers. Clones were sequenced by immunoSEQ multiplex PCR, and TCRdb holds only the in-frame ones, with some missing. The table shows some 180,000 clones, with about 12% occurring only once. General observations from the study: Being indistinguishable, some V segments were excluded, TRBV6-2 and TRBV6-3 among them.

This clone was detected only a few times. Its antigen is as yet unknown. This CDR3 has 14 amino acids. Germline-derived CDR1 and CDR2 are SGHNT and YYREEE (reference sequence). With 7 bases removed from V and 1 base from J, the gap between germline ends came to 14 bases. This receptor was obtained from a man between 45 and 60 years old in good health and CMV-seropositive. The sequenced sample consisted of PBMCs. The chain couples TRBV5-4 to TRBJ1-1; D is unclear. The DNA of the CDR3 is TGTGCCAGCCGCCGGGAGTCTCAGAACACTGAAGCTTTCTTT. Its protein is CASRRESQNTEAFF.